This TCR beta chain came from a study of blood T cell repertoires in COVID-19. On the study more broadly: The origin of the acute and convalescent COVID-19 samples was the United States, Italy and Spain.

The CDR3 totals 14 residues. The repertoire was sequenced with immunoSEQ multiplex PCR; TCRdb's copy has only in-frame clones and lacks some. The data contain some 120,000 clones, roughly 84% of them singletons. The chain joins TRBV7-5 to TRBJ1-1. TRBV7-5 is reported as a pseudogene. The TCR was taken from a woman between 65 and 79 years old with acute or convalescent COVID-19. Sequencing used peripheral blood. The CDR3 reads CARSPAEGITEAFF. The CDR3 DNA sequence: TGTGCCAGAAGCCCCGCCGAGGGCATCACTGAAGCTTTCTTT.